This is a list of T cell receptor beta chains from one sample in a study of shared clonotypes between healthy human individuals. Method: immunoSEQ multiplex PCR; TCRdb's copy keeps in-frame clones and lacks some. The data show 1.5 million to 2.5 million clones, with around 96% seen just once and 1% to 1.5% held by the top ten. Sequencing was performed on naive CD8+ T cells sorted from blood. These receptors originate from a man aged 18 to 35 in good health. Both conserved end residues are part of each CDR3. Each record gives: J gene, D gene, V gene, clone size, CDR3 protein, CDR3 DNA. The D gene is left open where the match is weak. The listing skips clone size in some rows; elsewhere it reads once, few, many or a size class.

TRBJ2-3 | . | TRBV7-9 | . | CASSFHPGIFGDTQYF | TGTGCCAGCAGCTTTCATCCGGGGATATTTGGAGATACGCAGTATTTT
TRBJ1-1 | TRBD1 | TRBV10-1 | . | CASGDRGPLEAFF | TGCGCCAGCGGCGACAGGGGCCCCCTTGAAGCTTTCTTT
TRBJ2-2 | . | TRBV27 | . | CASSFSVGELTGELFF | TGTGCCAGCAGTTTTAGTGTGGGGGAATTAACCGGGGAGCTGTTTTTT
TRBJ1-2 | TRBD1 | TRBV6-5 | . | CASSSDREGIYGYTF | TGTGCCAGCAGTTCGGACAGGGAGGGAATCTATGGCTACACCTTC
TRBJ2-7 | . | TRBV27 | . | CASSPIGTLHEQYF | TGTGCCAGCAGTCCGATCGGGACTCTTCACGAGCAGTACTTC
TRBJ1-1 | . | TRBV6-1 | . | CASSEVIGTEAFF | TGTGCCAGCAGTGAGGTTATCGGCACTGAAGCTTTCTTT
TRBJ2-5 | . | TRBV7-9 | . | CASRAVTQETQYF | TGTGCCAGCAGGGCCGTTACCCAAGAGACCCAGTACTTC
TRBJ1-5 | . | TRBV9 | . | CASSLLTVSGYSNQPQHF | TGTGCCAGCAGCCTACTGACAGTATCGGGATATAGCAATCAGCCCCAGCATTTT
TRBJ2-7 | . | TRBV5-4 | . | CASTDPSGDGPYEQYF | TGTGCCAGCACCGACCCCAGCGGCGACGGGCCCTACGAGCAGTACTTC
TRBJ2-7 | . | TRBV6-1 | . | CASSDEQASYEQYF | TGTGCCAGCAGTGACGAACAGGCCTCCTACGAGCAGTACTTC
TRBJ2-1 | TRBD2 | TRBV27 | once | CASSFIGTSGTDGQFF | TGTGCCAGCAGTTTCATTGGGACTAGCGGGACAGATGGGCAGTTCTTC
TRBJ2-1 | TRBD2 | TRBV5-6 | . | CASSSWLADLHNEQFF | TGTGCCAGCAGCTCCTGGCTAGCGGACCTTCACAATGAGCAGTTCTTC
TRBJ1-1 | . | TRBV18 | . | CASSPVGGTEAFF | TGTGCCAGCTCACCAGTCGGGGGCACTGAAGCTTTCTTT
TRBJ2-3 | . | TRBV7-9 | . | CASGDSYTDTQYF | TGTGCCAGCGGGGACTCCTACACAGATACGCAGTATTTT
TRBJ2-5 | . | TRBV13 | once | CASSSTGNGETQYF | TGTGCCAGCAGCTCAACAGGGAACGGGGAGACCCAGTACTTC
TRBJ2-7 | TRBD1 | TRBV19 | . | CATGQGAHEQYF | TGTGCCACCGGACAGGGGGCCCACGAGCAGTACTTC
TRBJ2-7 | . | TRBV4-1 | . | CASSLQSGEGAYEQYF | TGCGCCAGCAGCCTTCAATCGGGGGAGGGGGCCTACGAGCAGTACTTC
TRBJ2-7 | . | TRBV19 | . | CASSPGVGYEQYF | TGTGCCAGCAGCCCGGGGGTCGGGTACGAGCAGTACTTC